This T cell receptor beta chain is drawn from a study of CD8+ T cells in alopecia areata (dated 2018 in TCRdb). Broadly, across the study: Treated patients were enrolled in an open-label pilot trial of oral tofacitinib, 5 to 10 mg twice daily, for moderate-to-severe alopecia areata. Patients received tofacitinib for 6 to 18 months and were then followed off drug for 6 months to check for delayed response and recurrence. Disease severity in treated patients was measured with the SALT score, which quantifies the percentage of affected scalp surface area. High-throughput TCRbeta sequencing was used to examine T cell clonal expansion in alopecia areata in both the C3H/HeJ mouse model and human patients. On the human side, TCRbeta sequencing was run on scalp tissue and on sorted CD4+ and CD8+ peripheral blood T cells from healthy controls and from alopecia areata patients with either patchy or totalis/universalis disease. Biopsies were taken from tofacitinib-treated patients at baseline and again at 4 and 24 weeks into treatment, and several of those patients also had a later scalp biopsy. Scalp clonality was compared across normal scalp (n=4), patchy alopecia areata scalp (n=8), and alopecia totalis/universalis scalp (n=8). The RNA source kit depended on sample type: the PAXgene miRNA kit for fixed scalp, the miRNeasy kit for PBMCs, and the RNeasy kit for mouse skin. TCRbeta CDR3 regions were amplified by immunoSEQ multiplex PCR with 35 Vbeta forward and 13 Jbeta reverse primers. What the authors observed across the whole study: Because the treated cohort was small and had just a single nonresponder, larger studies are needed to establish links between baseline CD8+ expansion and response. Higher clonality and more expanded CD8+ clones were observed in lesional scalp than in normal scalp, particularly in alopecia totalis/universalis, a finding suggestive of antigenic drive. During tofacitinib treatment, many expanded lesional clones stuck around in both scalp and blood, and this persistence may partly explain why relapse happens after treatment is stopped. Scalp TCR repertoire analysis is complicated because resident alphabeta T cells in normal human skin are also sequenced, whereas mouse skin is dominated by gammadelta T cells. TCR sequences shared between patients were less clear than in mice, possibly partly because of HLA diversity in the patient population. Scalp clonality and the number of expanded CD8+ clones among the top 100 scalp clones were significantly decreased by tofacitinib.

As for this clone: The antigen it binds to is not known. The sample holds no much larger clone one base away, and base qualities are not on file.

Reading from cysteine to phenylalanine, the CDR3 counts 12 amino acids. The CDR3 DNA has 36 bases and is translated from base 1. V loses 2 bases, J loses 4 bases, and the germline ends lie 6 bases apart. The CDR1 and CDR2 encoded by the germline V gene (reference sequence) are MNHNY and SVGAGI. What this sample's treatment or condition label stands for: oral pan-JAK inhibitor, 5-10 mg twice daily. From alopecia areata patients, peripheral blood was collected along with lesional scalp punch biopsies. PBMCs were separated by density centrifugation and stained for CD3, CD4 and CD8, after which CD4+ and CD8+ T cells were sorted on a FACSAria. Receptor amplification or capture employed the immunoSEQ multiplex PCR assay. To provide template for TCR sequencing, every sample had RNA extracted and reverse transcribed into cDNA. SuperScript III was used for first-strand cDNA synthesis, primed with a 2:1 mix of oligo-dT and random hexamers. Amplification bias was assessed with a synthetic immune receptor repertoire, and residual bias was removed computationally. Regarding the original processing steps: Raw reads were preprocessed for error removal, and CDR3 was defined according to IMGT conventions as running from the conserved cysteine to phenylalanine. Clonality was computed by normalizing Shannon entropy by log2 of the number of productive unique TCRs and subtracting the result from 1. Whether scalp clones were CD4 or CD8 was inferred by matching scalp TCRbeta sequences against CD4 and CD8 repertoires sorted from blood. Entries here come from immuneACCESS through TCRdb and include only in-frame sequences with V and J called. Some clones fail to appear in such tables; in the studies checked, an unresolved V gene covers under half of the shortfall, and the cause of the remainder is unknown. V, J and clone size are taken as reported in that table, and D and trimming were inferred from the DNA itself. This sample holds approximately 100,000 clones; around 60% were observed only once. 16% of the sample is taken by the ten largest.

Sequenced material: CD8+ T cells sorted from blood, taken between weeks 55 and 65, from a patient treated with tofacitinib. This TCR derives from a human donor with alopecia areata. The sequence joins TRBV6-6 to TRBJ2-7, with the D segment identity uncertain. For the CDR3, the sequence is CASSYGRYEQYF. The sequenced DNA is TGTGCCAGCAGTTACGGCAGGTACGAGCAGTACTTC.